This entry concerns a single T cell receptor beta chain. Antigen unknown. The researchers produced TCR beta cDNA from approximately 0.45 ug total RNA with a constant-region primer. Three nested multiplex PCR rounds, a slightly modified ARM-PCR, produced the libraries for TCR beta. A C-beta reverse primer and TRBV1-TRBV30 forward primers served in each of the first two PCR rounds, at approximately 10 cycles apiece. TCRdb independently ran MiXCR on the multiplex PCR reads; one entry per CDR3 protein. The sample contains approximately 190,000 distinct CDR3 sequences, approximately 86% of which appear only once. These data come from a study of tumor-infiltrating lymphocytes in primary liver carcinoma. About the study: The five patients, who were men and women, ranged in age from 30 to 69 years. Samples yielded about 3.65 to 7.13 million productive TCRbeta reads, similar across tissue types. Findings and caveats of the study: Only around 7.5-25% of top clones occurred in all five tumor regions.

Co-extracted RNA and DNA came from roughly 21-30 mg of unsorted bulk tissue. Subjects presented with primary liver carcinoma managed by surgical resection. Trimming removed 7 bases from V and 0 bases from J, with 10 bases in between. CDR3 size: 13 residues. The germline V gene encodes CDR1 SNHLY and CDR2 FYNNEI. This clonotype originated in a man aged 35-49 years with primary liver carcinoma and hepatitis B virus infection. V and J are TRBV2 and TRBJ2-7, with D perhaps given as TRBD1 or TRBD2 (5 bases each). Sequenced input: tumor tissue from primary liver carcinoma. CDR3 residues: CASTEGSSYEQYF. CDR3 nucleotides: TGTGCCAGCACTGAGGGGAGCTCCTACGAGCAGTACTTC.